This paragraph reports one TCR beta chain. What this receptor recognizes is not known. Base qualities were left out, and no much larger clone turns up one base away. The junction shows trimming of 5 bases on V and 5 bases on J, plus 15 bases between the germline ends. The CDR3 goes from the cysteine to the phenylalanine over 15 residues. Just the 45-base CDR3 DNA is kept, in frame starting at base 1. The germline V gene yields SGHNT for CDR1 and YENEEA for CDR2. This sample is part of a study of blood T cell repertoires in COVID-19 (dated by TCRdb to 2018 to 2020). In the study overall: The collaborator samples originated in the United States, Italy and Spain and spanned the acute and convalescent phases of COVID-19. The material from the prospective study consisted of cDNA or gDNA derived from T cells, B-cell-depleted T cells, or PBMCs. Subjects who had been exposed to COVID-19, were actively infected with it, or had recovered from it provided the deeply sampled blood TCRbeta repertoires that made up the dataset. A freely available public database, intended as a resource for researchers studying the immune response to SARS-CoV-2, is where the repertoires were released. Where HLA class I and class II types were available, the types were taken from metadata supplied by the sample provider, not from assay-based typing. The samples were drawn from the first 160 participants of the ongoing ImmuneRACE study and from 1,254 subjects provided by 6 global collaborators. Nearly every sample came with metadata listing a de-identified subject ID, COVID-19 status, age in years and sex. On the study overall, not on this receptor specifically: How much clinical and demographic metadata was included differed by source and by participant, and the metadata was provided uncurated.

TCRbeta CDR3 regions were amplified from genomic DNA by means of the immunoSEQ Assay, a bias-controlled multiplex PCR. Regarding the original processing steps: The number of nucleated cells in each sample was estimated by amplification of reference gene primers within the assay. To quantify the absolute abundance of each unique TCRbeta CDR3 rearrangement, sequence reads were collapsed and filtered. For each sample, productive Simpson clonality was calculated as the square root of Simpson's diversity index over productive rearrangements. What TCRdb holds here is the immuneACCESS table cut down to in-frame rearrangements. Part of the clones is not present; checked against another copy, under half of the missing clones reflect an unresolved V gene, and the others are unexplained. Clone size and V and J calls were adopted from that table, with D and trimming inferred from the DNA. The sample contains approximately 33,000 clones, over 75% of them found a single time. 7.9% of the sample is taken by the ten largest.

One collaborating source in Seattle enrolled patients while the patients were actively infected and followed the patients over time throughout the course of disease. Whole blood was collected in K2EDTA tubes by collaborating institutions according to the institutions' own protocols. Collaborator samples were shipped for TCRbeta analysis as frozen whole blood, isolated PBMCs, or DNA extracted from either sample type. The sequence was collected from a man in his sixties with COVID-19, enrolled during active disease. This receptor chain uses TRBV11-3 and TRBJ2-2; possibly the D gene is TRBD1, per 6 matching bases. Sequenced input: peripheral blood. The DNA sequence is TGTGCCAGCAGCCAAGGACAGTCTATGACCGGGGAGCTGTTTTTT. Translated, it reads CASSQGQSMTGELFF.